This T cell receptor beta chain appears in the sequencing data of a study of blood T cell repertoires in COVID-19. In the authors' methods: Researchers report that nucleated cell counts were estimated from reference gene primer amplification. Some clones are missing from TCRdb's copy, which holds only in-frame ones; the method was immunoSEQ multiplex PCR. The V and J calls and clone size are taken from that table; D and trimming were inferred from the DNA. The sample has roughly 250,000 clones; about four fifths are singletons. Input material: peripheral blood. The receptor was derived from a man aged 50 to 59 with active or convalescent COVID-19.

For the CDR3, the DNA is TGTGCCAGCAGTATCGACAGCTCCTACAATGAGCAGTTCTTC. Protein: CASSIDSSYNEQFF. V is TRBV28 and J is TRBJ2-1, with D possibly matching TRBD1 (5 bases). This CDR3 spans 14 amino acids. Germline assignment: CDR1 MDHEN and CDR2 SYDVKM. V was cut by 5 bases and J by 0 bases, with 8 bases left in between.